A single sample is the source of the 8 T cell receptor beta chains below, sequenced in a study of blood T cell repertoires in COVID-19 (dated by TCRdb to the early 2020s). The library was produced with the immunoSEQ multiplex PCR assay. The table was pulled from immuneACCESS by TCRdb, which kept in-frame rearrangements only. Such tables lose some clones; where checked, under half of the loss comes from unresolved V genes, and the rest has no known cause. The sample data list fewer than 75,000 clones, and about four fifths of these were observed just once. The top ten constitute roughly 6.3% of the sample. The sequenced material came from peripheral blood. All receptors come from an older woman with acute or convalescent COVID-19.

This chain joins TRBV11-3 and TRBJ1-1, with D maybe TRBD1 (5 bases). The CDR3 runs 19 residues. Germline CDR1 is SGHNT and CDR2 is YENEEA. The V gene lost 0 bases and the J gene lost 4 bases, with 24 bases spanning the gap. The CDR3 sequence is CASSLEPPSRGGIRTEAFF. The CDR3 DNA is TGTGCCAGCAGCTTAGAACCACCTAGTAGGGGAGGGATACGCACTGAAGCTTTCTTT.

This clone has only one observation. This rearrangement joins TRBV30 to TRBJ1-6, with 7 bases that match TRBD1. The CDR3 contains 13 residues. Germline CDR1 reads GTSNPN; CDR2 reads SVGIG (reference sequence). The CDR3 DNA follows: TGTGCTTGTGTACAGGGGCAAAGTTCACCCCTCCACTTT. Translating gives CACVQGQSSPLHF.

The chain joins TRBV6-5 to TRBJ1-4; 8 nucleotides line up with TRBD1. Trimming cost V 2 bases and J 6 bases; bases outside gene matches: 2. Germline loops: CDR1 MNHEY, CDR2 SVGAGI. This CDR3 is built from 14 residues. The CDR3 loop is CASSYGTGDEKLFF. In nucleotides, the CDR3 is TGTGCCAGCAGTTACGGGACAGGCGATGAAAAACTGTTTTTT.

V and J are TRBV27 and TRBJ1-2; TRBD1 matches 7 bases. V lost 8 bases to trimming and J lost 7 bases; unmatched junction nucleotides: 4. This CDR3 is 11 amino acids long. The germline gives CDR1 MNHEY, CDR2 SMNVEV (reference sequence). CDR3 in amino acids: CASGDRAGYTF. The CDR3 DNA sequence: TGTGCCAGCGGTGACAGGGCTGGCTACACCTTC.

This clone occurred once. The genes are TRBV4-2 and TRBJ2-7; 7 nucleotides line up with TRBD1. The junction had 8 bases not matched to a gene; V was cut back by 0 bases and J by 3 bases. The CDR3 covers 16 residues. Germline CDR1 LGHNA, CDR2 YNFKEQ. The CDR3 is CASSQDLGDRVYEQYF. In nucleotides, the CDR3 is TGTGCCAGCAGCCAAGATCTTGGGGACAGAGTCTACGAGCAGTACTTC.

Here the CDR3 reads CASGSGGGGRTGELFF. The CDR3 bases are TGTGCTAGTGGATCCGGGGGAGGCGGGCGAACCGGGGAGCTGTTTTTT. V gene TRBV12-5 combines with J gene TRBJ2-2; possible D gene TRBD2, 6 bases. V gave up 6 bases and J gave up 5 bases, with 19 bases separating them. Germline V gene data show CDR1 as LGHNT and CDR2 as FRNRAP. The CDR3 is 16 residues long. Drawing the rest from reference TRBV12-5 and TRBJ2-2, the complete variable domain is DARVTQTPRHKVTEMGQEVTMRCQPILGHNTVFWYRQTMMQGLELLAYFRNRAPLDDSGMPKDRFSAEMPDATLATLKIQPSEPRDSAVYFCASGSGGGGRTGELFFGEGSRLTVL.

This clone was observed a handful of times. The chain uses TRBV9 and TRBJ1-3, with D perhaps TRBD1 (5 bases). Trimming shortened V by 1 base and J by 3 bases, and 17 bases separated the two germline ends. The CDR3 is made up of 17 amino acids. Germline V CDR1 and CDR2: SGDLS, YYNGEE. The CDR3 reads CASSVWGDGSDGNTIYF. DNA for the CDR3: TGTGCCAGCAGCGTATGGGGGGACGGCTCTGATGGAAACACCATATATTTT. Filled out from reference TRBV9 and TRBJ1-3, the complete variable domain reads DSGVTQTPKHLITATGQRVTLRCSPRSGDLSVYWYQQSLDQGLQFLIQYYNGEERAKGNILERFSAQQFPDLHSELNLSSLELGDSALYFCASSVWGDGSDGNTIYFGEGSWLTVV.

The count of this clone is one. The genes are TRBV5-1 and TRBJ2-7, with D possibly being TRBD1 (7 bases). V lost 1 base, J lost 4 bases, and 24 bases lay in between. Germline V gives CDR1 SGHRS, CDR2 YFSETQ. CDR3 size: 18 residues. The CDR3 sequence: CASSLTSRRDSGPYEQYF. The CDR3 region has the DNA TGCGCCAGCAGCTTGACCTCCCGGCGGGACAGTGGGCCTTACGAGCAGTACTTC.